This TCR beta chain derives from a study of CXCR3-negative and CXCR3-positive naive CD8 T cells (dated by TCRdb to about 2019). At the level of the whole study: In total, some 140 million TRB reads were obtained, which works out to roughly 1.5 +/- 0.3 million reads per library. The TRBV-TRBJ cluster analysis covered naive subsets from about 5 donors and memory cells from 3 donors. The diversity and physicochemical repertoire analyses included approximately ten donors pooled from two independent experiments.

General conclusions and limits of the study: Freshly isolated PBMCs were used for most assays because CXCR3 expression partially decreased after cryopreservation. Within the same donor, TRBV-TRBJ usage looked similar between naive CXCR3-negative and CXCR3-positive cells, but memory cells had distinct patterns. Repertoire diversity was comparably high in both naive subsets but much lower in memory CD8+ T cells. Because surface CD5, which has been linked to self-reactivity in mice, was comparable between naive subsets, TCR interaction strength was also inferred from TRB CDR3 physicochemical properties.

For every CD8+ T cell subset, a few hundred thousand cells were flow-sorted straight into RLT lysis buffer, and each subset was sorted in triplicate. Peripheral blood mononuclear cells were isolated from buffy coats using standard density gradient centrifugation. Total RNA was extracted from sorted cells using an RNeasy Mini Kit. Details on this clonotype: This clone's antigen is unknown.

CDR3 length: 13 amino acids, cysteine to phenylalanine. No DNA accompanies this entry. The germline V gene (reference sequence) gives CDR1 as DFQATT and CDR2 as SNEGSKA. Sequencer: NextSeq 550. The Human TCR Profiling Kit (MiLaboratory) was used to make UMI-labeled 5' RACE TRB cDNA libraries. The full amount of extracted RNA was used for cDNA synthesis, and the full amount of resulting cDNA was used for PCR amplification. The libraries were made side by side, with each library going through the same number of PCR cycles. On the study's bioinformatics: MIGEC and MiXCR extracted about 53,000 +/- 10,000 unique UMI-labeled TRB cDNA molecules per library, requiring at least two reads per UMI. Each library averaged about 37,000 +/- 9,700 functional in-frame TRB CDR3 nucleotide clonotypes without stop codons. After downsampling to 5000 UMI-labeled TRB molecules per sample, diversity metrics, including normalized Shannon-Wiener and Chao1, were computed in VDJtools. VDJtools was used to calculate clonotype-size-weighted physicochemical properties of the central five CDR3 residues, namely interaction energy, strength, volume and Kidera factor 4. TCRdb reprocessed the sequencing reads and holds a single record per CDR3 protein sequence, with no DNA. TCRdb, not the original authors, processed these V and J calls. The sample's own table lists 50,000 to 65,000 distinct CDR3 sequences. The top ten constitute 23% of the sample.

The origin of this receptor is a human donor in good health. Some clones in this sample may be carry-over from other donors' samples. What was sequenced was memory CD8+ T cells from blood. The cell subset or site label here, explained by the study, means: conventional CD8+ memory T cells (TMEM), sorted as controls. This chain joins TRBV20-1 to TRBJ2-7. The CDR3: CSASPLGRYEQYF.